The present T cell receptor (beta chain) was sequenced within a study of OX40 agonist ivuxolimab in advanced cancers. Study-wide background: People who had prior anti-PD-1, anti-PD-L1 or anti-CTLA-4 therapy could take part, and 40% had some.

This CDR3 contains 11 residues. Germline loops: CDR1 DFQATT, CDR2 SNEGSKA (reference sequence). V lost 7 bases and J lost 3, with 9 bases in between. Profiling relied on immunoSEQ multiplex PCR, and the TCRdb table lists in-frame clones only, not all of them. The data show tens of thousands of clones, around 88% seen once. Comments on this clone: Its specificity is unknown.

Peripheral blood came from all dose cohorts at three timepoints. Overall study results and limits: Certain nonresponders likewise exhibited a low normalized T-cell clonal expansion. CD4+ and CD8+ blood T cells expanded clonally by week 6 at 0.1 to 3.0 mg/kg.

The input for sequencing was CD4+ or CD8+ T cells sorted from blood, taken in a trial of the OX40 agonist ivuxolimab. The sequence came from an adult with an advanced solid tumor such as melanoma, head and neck, liver or kidney cancer. The chain links TRBV20-1 to TRBJ1-1; D is perhaps TRBD1 (5 bases). This chain's CDR3 is CSVGGDTEAFF. The CDR3 nucleotides read TGCAGTGTTGGGGGTGACACTGAAGCTTTCTTT.